Shown below are 3 T cell receptor beta chains from a single sample sequenced in a study of breast tumors, draining lymph nodes, adjacent tissues. TCRdb fed the multiplex PCR reads into MiXCR, producing one record per CDR3 protein. The table has tens of thousands of distinct CDR3 sequences, 25% to 35% seen once. Breast cancer patients provided tissue from their axillary draining lymph nodes. Specimen: axillary lymph node tissue. Receptors originate from a female donor with breast cancer. Some clones in this sample may be carry-over from other donors' samples.

The gene calls are TRBV10-3 and TRBJ1-6, with D unresolved. The CDR3 runs 14 residues. Germline V lookup: CDR1 ENHRY, CDR2 SYGVKD. With 2 bases removed from V and 7 bases from J, the gap between germline ends came to 9 bases. This CDR3 reads CAISERQHNSPLHF. Written as DNA, the CDR3 is TGTGCCATCAGTGAGCGTCAGCACAATTCACCCCTCCACTTT.

This clonotype was detected many times. The V and J genes are TRBV9 and TRBJ2-1, with 14 bases identical to TRBD2. The CDR3 runs 14 residues. Looked up from germline, CDR1 is SGDLS and CDR2 is YYNGEE. Unmatched junction bases numbered 4, after V lost 1 base and J lost 13 bases. The CDR3 coding sequence is TGTGCCAGCAGCGTATCGACTAGCGGGAGGGCCCAGTTCTTC. Translating it yields CASSVSTSGRAQFF.

Regarding this clonotype: A read error may explain this, as a much larger clone is one base away. V and J are TRBV12-3 or TRBV12-4 and TRBJ2-2; no reliable D call. The CDR3 sequence is 14 residues long. V lost 3 bases and J 1 base, leaving 6 bases between the germline ends. This CDR3 reads CASSFVQNTGELFF. The DNA of the CDR3 is TGTGCCAGCAGTTTCGTGCAGAACACCGGGGAGCTGTTTTTT.